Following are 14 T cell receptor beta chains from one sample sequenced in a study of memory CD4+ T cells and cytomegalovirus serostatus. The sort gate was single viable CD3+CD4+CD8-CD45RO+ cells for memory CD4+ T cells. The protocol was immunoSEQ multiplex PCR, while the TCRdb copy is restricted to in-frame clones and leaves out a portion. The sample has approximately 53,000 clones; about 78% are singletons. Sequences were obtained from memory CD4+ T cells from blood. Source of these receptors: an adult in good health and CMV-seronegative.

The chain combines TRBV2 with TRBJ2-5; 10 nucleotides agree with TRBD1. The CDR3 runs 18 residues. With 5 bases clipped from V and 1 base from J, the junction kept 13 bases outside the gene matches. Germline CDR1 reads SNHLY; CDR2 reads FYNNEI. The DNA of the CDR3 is TGTGCCAGCAGTAGGCCACGCAGAGGGACAGGGGTCCAAGAGACCCAGTACTTC. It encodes CASSRPRRGTGVQETQYF.

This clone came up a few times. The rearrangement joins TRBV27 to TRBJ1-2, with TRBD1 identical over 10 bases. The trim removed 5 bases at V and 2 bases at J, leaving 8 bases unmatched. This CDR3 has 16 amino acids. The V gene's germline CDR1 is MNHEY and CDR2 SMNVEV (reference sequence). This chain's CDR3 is CASSPLGQGGNYGYTF. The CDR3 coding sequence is TGTGCCAGCAGTCCCCTCGGACAGGGGGGGAACTATGGCTACACCTTC.

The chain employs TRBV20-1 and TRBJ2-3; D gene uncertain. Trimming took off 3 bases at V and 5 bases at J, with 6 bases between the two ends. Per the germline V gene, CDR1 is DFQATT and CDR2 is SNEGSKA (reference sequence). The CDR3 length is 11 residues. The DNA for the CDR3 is TGCAGTGCTAGTTCTGGAGATACGCAGTATTTT. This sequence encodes CSASSGDTQYF.

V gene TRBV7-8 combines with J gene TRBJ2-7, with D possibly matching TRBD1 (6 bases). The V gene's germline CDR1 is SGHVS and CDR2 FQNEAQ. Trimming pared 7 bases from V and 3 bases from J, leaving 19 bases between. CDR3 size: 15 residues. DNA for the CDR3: TGTGCCAGCACCCGCTCCCGGGACACCGACTACGAGCAGTACTTC. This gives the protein CASTRSRDTDYEQYF.

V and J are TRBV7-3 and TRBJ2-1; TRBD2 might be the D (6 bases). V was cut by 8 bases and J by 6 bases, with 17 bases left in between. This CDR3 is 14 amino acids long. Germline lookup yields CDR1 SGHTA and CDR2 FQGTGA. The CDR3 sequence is CASARSGRLNEQFF. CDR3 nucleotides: TGTGCCAGCGCAAGAAGCGGGCGACTCAATGAGCAGTTCTTC.

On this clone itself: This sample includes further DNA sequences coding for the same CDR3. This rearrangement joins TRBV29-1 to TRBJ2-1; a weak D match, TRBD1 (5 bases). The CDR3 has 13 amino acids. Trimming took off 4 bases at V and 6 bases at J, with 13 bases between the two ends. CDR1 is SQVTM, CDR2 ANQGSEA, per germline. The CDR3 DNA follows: TGCAGCGTTGGGGGCGGCCTAAGCAATGAGCAGTTCTTC. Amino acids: CSVGGGLSNEQFF.

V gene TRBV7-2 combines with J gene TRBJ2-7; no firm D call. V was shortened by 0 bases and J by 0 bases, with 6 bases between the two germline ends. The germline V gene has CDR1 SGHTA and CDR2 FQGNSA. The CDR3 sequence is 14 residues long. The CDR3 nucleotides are TGTGCCAGCAGCTTAGCAACGAACTCCTACGAGCAGTACTTC. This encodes CASSLATNSYEQYF.

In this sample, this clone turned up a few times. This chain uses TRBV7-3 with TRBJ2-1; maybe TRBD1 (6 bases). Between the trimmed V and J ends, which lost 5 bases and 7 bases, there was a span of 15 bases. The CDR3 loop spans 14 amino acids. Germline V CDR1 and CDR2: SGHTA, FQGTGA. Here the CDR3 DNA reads TGTGCCAGCAGCCCCGAAGCAGGGGCTAATGAGCAGTTCTTC. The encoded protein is CASSPEAGANEQFF. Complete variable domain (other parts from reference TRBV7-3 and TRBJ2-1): GAGVSQTPSNKVTEKGKYVELRCDPISGHTALYWYRQSLGQGPEFLIYFQGTGAADDSGLPNDRFFAVRPEGSVSTLKIQRTERGDSAVYLCASSPEAGANEQFFGPGTRLTVL.

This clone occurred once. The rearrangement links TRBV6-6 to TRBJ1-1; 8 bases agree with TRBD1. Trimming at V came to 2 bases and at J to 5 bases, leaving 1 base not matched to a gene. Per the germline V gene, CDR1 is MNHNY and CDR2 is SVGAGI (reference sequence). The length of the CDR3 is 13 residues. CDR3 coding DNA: TGTGCCAGCAGTTACCGGACAGGGACTGAAGCTTTCTTT. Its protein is CASSYRTGTEAFF.

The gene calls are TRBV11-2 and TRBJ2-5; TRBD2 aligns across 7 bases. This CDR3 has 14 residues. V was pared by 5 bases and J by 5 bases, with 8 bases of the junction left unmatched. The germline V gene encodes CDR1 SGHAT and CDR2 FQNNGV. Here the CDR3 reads CASSDGRREETQYF. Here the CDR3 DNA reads TGTGCCAGCAGCGATGGCAGGCGGGAGGAGACCCAGTACTTC. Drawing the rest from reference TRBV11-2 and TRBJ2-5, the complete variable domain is EAGVAQSPRYKIIEKRQSVAFWCNPISGHATLYWYQQILGQGPKLLIQFQNNGVVDDSQLPKDRFSAERLKGVDSTLKIQPAKLEDSAVYLCASSDGRREETQYFGPGTRLLVL.

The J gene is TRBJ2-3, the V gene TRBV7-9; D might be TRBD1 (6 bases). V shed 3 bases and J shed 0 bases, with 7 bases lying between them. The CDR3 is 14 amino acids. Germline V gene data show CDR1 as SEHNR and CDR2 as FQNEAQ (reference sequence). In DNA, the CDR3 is TGTGCCAGCAGCTTTACAGGGAGCACAGATACGCAGTATTTT. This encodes CASSFTGSTDTQYF.

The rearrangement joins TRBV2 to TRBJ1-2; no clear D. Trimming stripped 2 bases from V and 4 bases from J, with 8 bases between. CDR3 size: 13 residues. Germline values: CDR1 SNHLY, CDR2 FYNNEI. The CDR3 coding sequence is TGTGCCAGCAGTGAACGATGGAGCTATGGCTACACCTTC. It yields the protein CASSERWSYGYTF.

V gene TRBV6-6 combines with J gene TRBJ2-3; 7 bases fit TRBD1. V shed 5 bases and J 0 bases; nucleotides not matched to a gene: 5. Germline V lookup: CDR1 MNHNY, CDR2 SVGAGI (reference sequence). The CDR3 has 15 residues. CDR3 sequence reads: CASSRGQPSTDTQYF. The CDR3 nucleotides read TGTGCCAGCAGTCGGGGACAGCCCAGCACAGATACGCAGTATTTT.

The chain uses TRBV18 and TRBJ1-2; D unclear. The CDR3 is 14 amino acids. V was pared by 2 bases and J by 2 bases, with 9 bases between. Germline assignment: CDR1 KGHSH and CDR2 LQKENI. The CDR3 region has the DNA TGTGCCAGCTCACCAAGTGAAGGCAACTATGGCTACACCTTC. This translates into CASSPSEGNYGYTF.